The 14 T cell receptor beta chains below all came from one sample that was sequenced in a study of T cell responses to AZD1222 COVID-19 vaccine (dated by TCRdb to the early 2020s). Libraries were built with the immunoSEQ multiplex PCR assay. Entries here come from immuneACCESS through TCRdb and include only in-frame sequences with V and J called. Some clones fail to appear in such tables; in the studies checked, an unresolved V gene covers under half of the shortfall, and the cause of the remainder is unknown. For this sample there are roughly 120,000 clones; about 88% appear just once. The ten top clones hold 3% of the sample. Sample time point, as interpreted from the label and publication: about 28 days (+/-7) after the second vaccine dose. The starting material was peripheral blood, obtained 28 days after the second AZD1222 dose. The receptors were gathered from an adult who received the AZD1222 COVID-19 vaccine.

This clone has a single count. V gene TRBV4-1 combines with J gene TRBJ1-2; 9 bases map to TRBD1. The germline V gene has CDR1 MGHRA and CDR2 YSYEKL. Trimming removed 6 bases from V and 4 bases from J; junction bases left unmatched: 6. The CDR3 extends over 14 amino acids. In DNA form, the CDR3 reads TGCGCCAGCAGGCTACAGGGGGCTGGCTATGGCTACACCTTC. Protein sequence: CASRLQGAGYGYTF.

V usage is TRBV7-2 and J usage is TRBJ1-4, with D perhaps matching TRBD1 (5 bases). This CDR3 region has 15 residues. The germline gives CDR1 SGHTA, CDR2 FQGNSA. Trimming took off 3 bases at V and 8 bases at J, with 16 bases between the two ends. CDR3: CASSFQAGVVEKLFF. CDR3 bases: TGTGCCAGCAGCTTCCAGGCGGGGGTAGTAGAAAAACTGTTTTTT.

The chain recombines TRBV19 with TRBJ1-6; D is unresolved. Trimming took off 5 bases at V and 10 bases at J, with 9 bases between the two ends. CDR3 size: 12 residues. Germline assignment: CDR1 LNHDA and CDR2 SQIVND (reference sequence). For the CDR3, the DNA is TGTGCCAGTAGTGTGGGAGTCTCACCCCTCCACTTT. Its protein is CASSVGVSPLHF.

This clone occurred once. This chain connects TRBV4-1 to TRBJ1-2; 7 bases match TRBD1. In germline, CDR1 is MGHRA, CDR2 YSYEKL. The trim removed 1 base at V and 2 bases at J, leaving 4 bases unmatched. The CDR3 is 15 residues long. The CDR3 loop reads CASSQVQGGNYGYTF. The DNA of the CDR3 is TGCGCCAGCAGCCAAGTTCAGGGGGGCAACTATGGCTACACCTTC.

The J gene is TRBJ1-3, the V gene TRBV5-1, with D possibly matching TRBD1 (6 bases). The CDR3 is made up of 15 amino acids. Germline CDR1 SGHRS, CDR2 YFSETQ. With 2 bases removed from V and 4 bases from J, the gap between germline ends came to 13 bases. CDR3 bases: TGCGCCAGCAGCTTTACAGGGTCTACCGGAAACACCATATATTTT. It codes for CASSFTGSTGNTIYF.

The chain joins TRBV3-1 (or the pseudogene TRBV3-2) to TRBJ1-1; maybe TRBD1 (6 bases). Germline V gene lookup returns CDR1 LGHDT and CDR2 YNNKEL (reference sequence). The CDR3 has 14 amino acids. V was shortened by 1 base and J by 5 bases, with 11 bases between the two germline ends. The CDR3 nucleotides are TGTGCCAGCAGCCAAGTTGGGGGCAAGACTGAAGCTTTCTTT. Its translation is CASSQVGGKTEAFF.

The chain couples TRBV29-1 to TRBJ2-1, with 9 nucleotides matching TRBD2. This CDR3 is built from 15 residues. CDR1 is SQVTM, CDR2 ANQGSEA, per germline. With V trimmed by 6 bases and J by 2 bases, 8 bases remained unmatched. Here the CDR3 DNA reads TGCAGCGTCGGTATAGCGGGGGTAGCCTACAATGAGCAGTTCTTC. Its translation is CSVGIAGVAYNEQFF.

Here the CDR3 reads CASSPERGGQVETQYF. The DNA for the CDR3 is TGTGCCAGCAGTCCAGAGCGGGGGGGCCAGGTAGAGACCCAGTACTTC. The V call is TRBV6-2 or TRBV6-3, the J call TRBJ2-5, with 10 bases aligning to TRBD2. J was trimmed by 4 bases and V by 5 bases; bases with no gene match: 10. CDR1 is MNHEY and CDR2 is SVGEGT in the germline V gene. The CDR3 is made up of 16 amino acids.

This clone appeared once. The rearrangement links TRBV7-2 to TRBJ1-4; D gene unclear. V dropped 3 bases and J dropped 10 bases, with 12 bases sitting between them. Germline CDR1 and CDR2: SGHTA and FQGNSA. This CDR3 spans 13 amino acids. Here the CDR3 DNA reads TGTGCCAGCAGCTTTGAGATGATGGGAAAACTGTTTTTT. Translation gives CASSFEMMGKLFF.

The chain uses TRBV25-1 and TRBJ1-5, with TRBD1 as a possible D gene (6 bases). Germline V gene data show CDR1 as MGHDK and CDR2 as SYGVNS. This CDR3 region has 15 residues. Trimming pared 1 base from V and 7 bases from J, leaving 14 bases between. The DNA of the CDR3 is TGTGCCAGCAGTGAATCGACGCAGGGACACCAGCCCCAGCATTTT. Translated, it gives CASSESTQGHQPQHF.

The chain is built from TRBV9 and TRBJ2-1; D unresolved. Trimming removed 2 bases at V and 3 bases at J, with 9 bases between. Germline CDR1 reads SGDLS; CDR2 reads YYNGEE. The CDR3 is made up of 14 amino acids. The chain's CDR3 is CASSVDLDYNEQFF. As DNA, the CDR3 is TGTGCCAGCAGCGTCGATCTGGACTACAATGAGCAGTTCTTC.

V and J are TRBV7-2 and TRBJ1-5; a possible D gene is TRBD1 (5 bases). Trimming removed 3 bases from V and 8 bases from J, with 14 bases in between. Germline CDR1 and CDR2: SGHTA and FQGNSA. The CDR3 totals 14 residues. CDR3 sequence reads: CASSFSPSGEPQHF. DNA of the CDR3: TGTGCCAGCAGCTTTTCCCCGTCGGGGGAGCCCCAGCATTTT. Full variable domain (missing parts from reference TRBV7-2 and TRBJ1-5): GAGVSQSPSNKVTEKGKDVELRCDPISGHTALYWYRQSLGQGLEFLIYFQGNSAPDKSGLPSDRFSAERTGGSVSTLTIQRTQQEDSAVYLCASSFSPSGEPQHFGDGTRLSIL.

DNA for the CDR3: TGTGCCAGCTCACCAAACCTCATGACAGGGGTTTCCTACGAGCAGTACTTC. Its protein is CASSPNLMTGVSYEQYF. The chain couples TRBV18 to TRBJ2-7, with 8 bases lining up with TRBD1. The CDR3 runs to 17 residues. Per the germline V gene, CDR1 is KGHSH and CDR2 is LQKENI. The V gene end was trimmed by 2 bases and the J gene end by 1 base; junction bases not matched to a gene: 10. The whole variable domain, remainder taken from reference TRBV18 and TRBJ2-7, is NAGVMQNPRHLVRRRGQEARLRCSPMKGHSHVYWYRQLPEEGLKFMVYLQKENIIDESGMPKERFSAEFPKEGPSILRIQQVVRGDSAAYFCASSPNLMTGVSYEQYFGPGTRLTVT.

The chain recombines TRBV6-6 with TRBJ2-3; 9 nucleotides line up with TRBD1. Per germline, CDR1 MNHNY and CDR2 SVGAGI (reference sequence). V shed 6 bases, J shed 5 bases, and the junction held 6 bases outside the gene matches. This CDR3 is 14 amino acids long. CDR3 bases: TGTGCCAGCAGCCGGACAGGGGCGGAAGATACGCAGTATTTT. It translates to CASSRTGAEDTQYF.